One and the same sample provided the 23 T cell receptor beta chains below, sequenced in a study of T cell changes during pregnancy in multiple sclerosis. Repertoires were generated with immunoSEQ multiplex PCR, while TCRdb's copy carries only in-frame clones and drops some. The table includes around 72,000 clones, roughly 89% detected once. The sequencing here drew on peripheral blood, taken in the third trimester of pregnancy. All receptors derive from a female donor in good health, enrolled as a control in a pregnancy study.

This chain links TRBV27 with TRBJ1-1, with 7 bases identical to TRBD1. Germline-derived CDR1 and CDR2 are MNHEY and SMNVEV (reference sequence). The CDR3 length is 15 residues. Germline trimming cut 8 bases from V and 3 bases from J; bases unmatched to any gene: 12. The CDR3 nucleotides are TGTGCCAGCTCCCCAAGGGGACAGTCTGACACTGAAGCTTTCTTT. It encodes CASSPRGQSDTEAFF.

The chain couples TRBV2 to TRBJ1-1, with D maybe TRBD1 (6 bases). This CDR3 spans 13 amino acids. Germline CDR1 SNHLY, CDR2 FYNNEI. V gave up 8 bases and J gave up 6 bases, with 16 bases separating them. CDR3 residues: CASAFPQGPEAFF. Written as DNA, the CDR3 is TGTGCCAGCGCCTTCCCCCAGGGGCCTGAAGCTTTCTTT.

This chain joins TRBV19 and TRBJ2-1, with D perhaps matching TRBD2 (6 bases). Germline CDR1 reads LNHDA; CDR2 reads SQIVND (reference sequence). V dropped 6 bases and J dropped 3 bases, with 9 bases sitting between them. The CDR3 extends over 13 amino acids. The CDR3 here is CASRRDLYNEQFF. The DNA of the CDR3 is TGTGCCAGTAGGCGGGACCTCTACAATGAGCAGTTCTTC.

The genes are TRBV4-1 and TRBJ1-2, with a possible D match to TRBD1 (6 bases). CDR3 length equals 15 residues. Trimming cost V 0 bases and J 2 bases, with 10 bases left between them. The V gene's germline CDR1 is MGHRA and CDR2 YSYEKL. Here the CDR3 reads CASSQDNRENYGYTF. The CDR3 coding sequence is TGCGCCAGCAGCCAAGATAACAGGGAGAACTATGGCTACACCTTC.

The chain joins TRBV19 to TRBJ1-2, with D perhaps TRBD1 (6 bases). Germline-derived CDR1 and CDR2 are LNHDA and SQIVND (reference sequence). V was shortened by 4 bases and J by 6 bases, with 15 bases between the two germline ends. The length of the CDR3 is 14 residues. CDR3 residues: CASSRAGGEDGYTF. As DNA, the CDR3 is TGTGCCAGTAGTAGGGCGGGGGGCGAAGATGGCTACACCTTC.

This clone was picked up one time. The chain employs TRBV19 and TRBJ1-5; TRBD1 might be the D (6 bases). Germline lookup yields CDR1 LNHDA and CDR2 SQIVND (reference sequence). Deletions cut 3 bases from V and 2 bases from J, with 11 bases between. The CDR3 consists of 15 residues. The CDR3 is CASSMDGGRNQPQHF. CDR3 DNA sequence: TGTGCCAGTAGTATGGATGGGGGCCGCAATCAGCCCCAGCATTTT.

This chain connects TRBV5-4 to TRBJ1-2; tentative D call: TRBD1 (6 bases). V lost 0 bases to trimming and J lost 5 bases, with 14 bases between them. CDR1 and CDR2 from the germline V gene are SGHNT and YYREEE (reference sequence). The CDR3 consists of 15 residues. CDR3 DNA sequence: TGTGCCAGCAGCTTGGAACCGACAGGACGATATGGCTACACCTTC. Protein sequence: CASSLEPTGRYGYTF.

The chain couples TRBV28 to TRBJ2-4, with D maybe TRBD2 (7 bases). V lost 8 bases to trimming and J lost 2 bases, with 13 bases between them. The germline CDR1 and CDR2 sequences are MDHEN and SYDVKM. There are 14 residues in the CDR3. In nucleotides, the CDR3 is TGTGCCAGCTCTAAGGGGGGGACCAAAAACATTCAGTACTTC. Translating gives CASSKGGTKNIQYF.

The chain uses TRBV5-1 and TRBJ1-1, with 9 bases aligning to TRBD1. CDR3 length equals 14 residues. V trimming: 4 bases; J trimming: 5 bases; junction bases outside the gene matches: 6. In germline, CDR1 is SGHRS, CDR2 YFSETQ. CDR3 sequence (DNA): TGCGCCAGCAGCCCGGACAGGGGAAGGACTGAAGCTTTCTTT. It specifies CASSPDRGRTEAFF.

This chain connects TRBV12-2 to TRBJ2-1; the D call of TRBD2 is as the table states it, not checked on the DNA. TRBV12-2 is given as a pseudogene. CDR3 length equals 14 residues. The chain's CDR3 is CASRLRGTTNEQFF. For the CDR3, the DNA is TGTGCAAGTCGCTTGAGGGGGACTACCAATGAGCAGTTCTTC.

V gene TRBV7-2 combines with J gene TRBJ1-3, with 8 bases matching TRBD1. The CDR3 sequence is 18 residues long. The germline V gene has CDR1 SGHTA and CDR2 FQGNSA. The V segment lost 2 bases and the J segment 4 bases; nucleotides outside the gene matches: 13. The DNA of the CDR3 is TGTGCCAGCAGCTTAAATCCGCCAGGGGGCTTAGGAGGAAACACCATATATTTT. Protein sequence: CASSLNPPGGLGGNTIYF.

The chain employs TRBV7-2 and TRBJ2-7; D might be TRBD2 (5 bases). The V gene's germline CDR1 is SGHTA and CDR2 FQGNSA. The CDR3 extends over 14 amino acids. Trimming removed 1 base from V and 5 bases from J, with 12 bases in between. This CDR3 reads CASSLDGVLDEQYF. As DNA, the CDR3 is TGTGCCAGCAGCTTAGACGGGGTACTGGACGAGCAGTACTTC.

The chain combines TRBV18 with TRBJ1-4, with 7 bases identical to TRBD1. CDR3 size: 14 residues. CDR1 is KGHSH and CDR2 is LQKENI in the germline V gene. Trimming at V came to 2 bases and at J to 7 bases, leaving 4 bases not matched to a gene. The CDR3 nucleotides read TGTGCCAGCTCACCAGCGACAGGGTCTGAAAAACTGTTTTTT. It is translated as CASSPATGSEKLFF.

The rearrangement links TRBV9 to TRBJ1-2; D remains ambiguous. Germline V gives CDR1 SGDLS, CDR2 YYNGEE. The CDR3 is made up of 12 amino acids. V lost 3 bases and J lost 3, with 6 bases in between. The CDR3 DNA follows: TGTGCCAGCAGCGCGAGGGACTATGGCTACACCTTC. Protein sequence: CASSARDYGYTF.

The chain combines TRBV5-5 with TRBJ2-3, with D perhaps TRBD1 (6 bases). In germline, CDR1 is SGHKS, CDR2 YYEKEE (reference sequence). This CDR3 has 15 residues. V dropped 4 bases and J dropped 6 bases, with 18 bases sitting between them. CDR3 coding DNA: TGTGCCAGCAGCCTGCGAACAGGGTTACTCGATACGCAGTATTTT. Protein product: CASSLRTGLLDTQYF.

The rearrangement uses TRBV29-1 and TRBJ1-1; D not resolved. The CDR3 extends over 13 amino acids. V was shortened by 5 bases and J by 1 base, with 11 bases between the two germline ends. CDR1 SQVTM and CDR2 ANQGSEA come from the germline V gene. CDR3 bases: TGCAGCGTTAAAGGCGGAGGGAACACTGAAGCTTTCTTT. It yields the protein CSVKGGGNTEAFF.

The genes are TRBV6-1 and TRBJ2-3; 11 bases line up with TRBD2. The CDR3 has 17 amino acids. V gave up 3 bases and J gave up 3 bases; unmatched junction bases: 8. Germline CDR1 and CDR2: MNHNS and SASEGT. CDR3 sequence: CASSDLAGGIGTDTQYF. DNA of the CDR3: TGTGCCAGCAGTGACCTAGCGGGAGGAATTGGGACAGATACGCAGTATTTT.

The chain uses TRBV2 and TRBJ2-7; 12 bases match TRBD2. Losses at the gene ends were 5 bases for V and 3 bases for J; bases not matched to a gene: 17. There are 19 residues in the CDR3. The germline V gene has CDR1 SNHLY and CDR2 FYNNEI. Written as DNA, the CDR3 is TGTGCCAGCAGTAAACCACTAGCGGGAGGCCCTCTGACCCTCTACGAGCAGTACTTC. Its protein product is CASSKPLAGGPLTLYEQYF.

The chain is built from TRBV4-1 and TRBJ1-2; D unclear. Trimming cost V 1 base and J 4 bases, with 10 bases left between them. The CDR3 has 14 residues. Per germline, CDR1 MGHRA and CDR2 YSYEKL. DNA of the CDR3: TGCGCCAGCAGCCAAGTGGAGGGAAGCTATGGCTACACCTTC. Amino acid sequence: CASSQVEGSYGYTF.

The chain combines TRBV5-8 with TRBJ2-3, with 9 bases that match TRBD1. From germline, CDR1 is SGHTS and CDR2 YDEGEE. With 4 bases clipped from V and 5 bases from J, the junction kept 5 bases outside the gene matches. The length of the CDR3 is 14 residues. CDR3: CASSPGQGLDTQYF. CDR3 nucleotides: TGTGCCAGCAGCCCTGGACAGGGGTTAGATACGCAGTATTTT.

V and J are TRBV11-2 and TRBJ1-3; D remains ambiguous. Trimming stripped 1 base from V and 4 bases from J, with 17 bases between. CDR1 is SGHAT and CDR2 is FQNNGV in the germline V gene. This CDR3 spans 17 amino acids. The DNA for the CDR3 is TGTGCCAGCAGCTTAGGATGGCGGCCATCCTCCGGAAACACCATATATTTT. Translating it yields CASSLGWRPSSGNTIYF.

The J gene is TRBJ2-7, the V gene TRBV2, with 10 bases that match TRBD1. CDR1 and CDR2 from the germline V gene are SNHLY and FYNNEI. The CDR3 contains 17 residues. Germline trimming cut 5 bases from V and 2 bases from J; bases unmatched to any gene: 12. The CDR3 DNA is TGTGCCAGCAGTCCCTTAGGTATAGGGACAGGGGCCTACGAGCAGTACTTC. It codes for CASSPLGIGTGAYEQYF.

J is TRBJ2-5 and V is TRBV5-1, with 13 bases identical to TRBD2. The CDR3 runs to 16 residues. Germline assignment: CDR1 SGHRS and CDR2 YFSETQ. The V segment lost 5 bases and the J segment 2 bases; nucleotides outside the gene matches: 6. This CDR3 is CASRNGLAGEQETQYF. The CDR3 nucleotides are TGCGCCAGCAGGAACGGACTAGCGGGAGAGCAAGAGACCCAGTACTTC.